Listed below are T cell receptor beta chains from one sample, sequenced in a study of blood T cell repertoires in COVID-19. TCRdb's copy holds only in-frame clones and misses some; the assay was immunoSEQ multiplex PCR. The data show 200,000 or so clones, roughly nine tenths seen once. The sequencing input was peripheral blood. The receptors were sampled from a man aged 65-85 years with active or convalescent COVID-19. Both conserved end residues are part of each CDR3. The D gene is left open where the match is weak. Clone size is not always given. Where it is, it says once, few, many or a class for expanded clones.

v_call	j_call	d_call	clone_size	cdr3_nt	cdr3_aa
TRBV28	TRBJ2-3	TRBD2	NA	TGTGCCAGCAGCCCACACCATTCTCTAGCGGGAGTTCTCGATACGCAGTATTTT	CASSPHHSLAGVLDTQYF
TRBV2	TRBJ2-1	NA	NA	TGTGCCAGCAGTTCCCGGGAGCAGTTCTTC	CASSSREQFF
TRBV30	TRBJ2-1	TRBD2	NA	TGTGCCTGGAGTGGTAGCGGGGGGGCCTACAATGAGCAGTTCTTC	CAWSGSGGAYNEQFF
TRBV27	TRBJ2-7	TRBD2	NA	TGTGCCAGCAGTCCATTTGGGACTAGCGGGACCTTGGGAGAGCAGTACTTC	CASSPFGTSGTLGEQYF
TRBV5-1	TRBJ2-5	NA	NA	TGCGCCAGCAGCTTCCTAGCTTTGCAAGAGACCCAGTACTTC	CASSFLALQETQYF
TRBV24-1	TRBJ2-7	TRBD2	NA	TGTGCCACCGCCCGGGGGGAGGGCTACGAGCAGTACTTC	CATARGEGYEQYF
TRBV9	TRBJ1-3	NA	once	TGTGCCAGCTCGGAGGGAACTTCTGGAAACACCATATATTTT	CASSEGTSGNTIYF
TRBV6-2/TRBV6-3	TRBJ2-2	TRBD2	NA	TGTGCCAGCAGTTCGGGACTAGCGGTTTACACCGGGGAGCTGTTTTTT	CASSSGLAVYTGELFF
TRBV30	TRBJ1-4	NA	NA	TGTGCCTGGAGTGGAGGGACTAATGAAAAACTGTTTTTT	CAWSGGTNEKLFF
TRBV7-2	TRBJ2-1	TRBD2	NA	TGTGCCAGCAGCCAAATGGGGGGGACTGAGCAGTTCTTC	CASSQMGGTEQFF
TRBV29-1	TRBJ1-5	NA	NA	TGCAGCACCTCCATGGGGGGGGCTCAGCCCCAGCATTTT	CSTSMGGAQPQHF
TRBV9	TRBJ1-2	TRBD1	NA	TGTGCCAGCAGCGCGCAGGGACAGAACTATGGCTACACCTTC	CASSAQGQNYGYTF
TRBV7-9	TRBJ2-2	TRBD1	NA	TGTGCCAGCAGCAACCGACAGGGTGGCACCGGGGAGCTGTTTTTT	CASSNRQGGTGELFF
TRBV5-6	TRBJ2-1	NA	once	TGTGCCAGCAGCTTTTCCGCCAACCCGAGAGGATACAATGAGCAGTTCTTC	CASSFSANPRGYNEQFF
TRBV11-2	TRBJ2-7	TRBD1	NA	TGTGCCAGCAGCTCCCCCCATCCGGGACAGGGGGTATCTTACGAGCAGTACTTC	CASSSPHPGQGVSYEQYF
TRBV5-4	TRBJ2-7	TRBD2	NA	TGTGCCAGCAGCCCCGCGGGACTAGCGGGAGGGCCTCCGAACGAGCAGTACTTC	CASSPAGLAGGPPNEQYF
TRBV19	TRBJ2-6	NA	NA	TGTGCCAGTAGTGACAGGGCCAACGTCCTGACTTTC	CASSDRANVLTF
TRBV7-8	TRBJ1-5	NA	NA	TGTGCCAGCAGCTTACCCGGTCAGCCCCAGCATTTT	CASSLPGQPQHF
TRBV10-3	TRBJ2-2	NA	NA	TGTGCCATCAGTTCTAGCGAGGCCGGGGAGCTGTTTTTT	CAISSSEAGELFF
TRBV28	TRBJ1-4	NA	NA	TGTGCCAGCAGTTCAGTCCTCAGGGAAAAACTGTTTTTT	CASSSVLREKLFF
TRBV6-5	TRBJ2-2	NA	NA	TGTGCCAGCAGTTACCTAACAGGGAGACCCACCGGGGAGCTGTTTTTT	CASSYLTGRPTGELFF
TRBV6-5	TRBJ2-7	TRBD2	NA	TGTGCCAGCAGTAAGACTAGCGGGGGGGCTTGGGAGCAGTACTTC	CASSKTSGGAWEQYF
TRBV24-1	TRBJ2-1	TRBD2	NA	TGTGCCACCAGTGACTCCCGACTAGCGGGGGGGCTTGAGCAGTTCTTC	CATSDSRLAGGLEQFF
TRBV12-3/TRBV12-4	TRBJ1-1	NA	NA	TGTGCCAGCAGTTTTACAGGGAACACTGAAGCTTTCTTT	CASSFTGNTEAFF
TRBV24-1	TRBJ2-3	NA	NA	TGTGCCACCAGTAAAGCGGGTTTCAGCACAGATACGCAGTATTTT	CATSKAGFSTDTQYF
TRBV5-5	TRBJ2-6	TRBD1	few	TGTGCCAGCAGCTGGACGGGACAGGGGGTGTCTGGGGCCAACGTCCTGACTTTC	CASSWTGQGVSGANVLTF
TRBV19	TRBJ2-3	TRBD1	NA	TGTGCCAGTAGCCCCCGGGACAGCGACTTAGATACGCAGTATTTT	CASSPRDSDLDTQYF
TRBV7-2	TRBJ2-7	NA	NA	TGTGCCAGCAGCTCTTCGCAGTACTTC	CASSSSQYF
TRBV29-1	TRBJ2-7	NA	NA	TGCAGCGCGTTCGGGGGAGACTCCTACGAGCAGTACTTC	CSAFGGDSYEQYF
TRBV7-2	TRBJ1-6	NA	few	TGTGCCAGCAGCCCTGTCTATAATTCACCCCTCCACTTT	CASSPVYNSPLHF
TRBV28	TRBJ1-1	NA	NA	TGTGCCAGCAGTTTATCCCGGGGGGCCCTGGGCACTGAAGCTTTCTTT	CASSLSRGALGTEAFF
TRBV7-2	TRBJ2-4	TRBD1	NA	TGTGCCAGCAGCTCCAGGACAGGGGGCGCGTCCAAAAACATTCAGTACTTC	CASSSRTGGASKNIQYF
TRBV2	TRBJ1-2	TRBD1	NA	TGTGCCAGCAGTGTGGGACAGTCCTATGGCTACACCTTC	CASSVGQSYGYTF
TRBV20-1	TRBJ1-2	NA	once	TGCAGTGCTAGGCAGGGGAAGGGCTACACCTTC	CSARQGKGYTF
TRBV5-1	TRBJ1-5	NA	NA	TGCGCCAGCAGCTTTGACGGGAATCAGCCCCAGCATTTT	CASSFDGNQPQHF